The 22 T cell receptor beta chains presented below share a single source sample, sequenced in a study of cytomegalovirus exposure and HLA in healthy donors. Libraries were prepared by immunoSEQ multiplex PCR; TCRdb keeps only in-frame clonotypes and omits some of them. The repertoire consists of more than 75,000 clones, with 85% to 95% occurring once and the leading ten covering approximately 0.7%. Sequences were obtained from PBMCs. These TCRs come from a man aged 18 to 30 in good health and CMV-seronegative.

V usage is TRBV7-9 and J usage is TRBJ2-7, with D perhaps matching TRBD1 (5 bases). V gave up 5 bases and J gave up 0 bases, with 20 bases separating them. Germline assignment: CDR1 SEHNR and CDR2 FQNEAQ (reference sequence). There are 17 residues in the CDR3. CDR3 DNA sequence: TGTGCCAGCAGCACTTACCTGGGGCAGGCTAGCTCCTACGAGCAGTACTTC. Its protein product is CASSTYLGQASSYEQYF.

V usage is TRBV4-1 and J usage is TRBJ1-3; D gene unclear. The V and J ends lost 1 base and 0 bases respectively, with 13 bases between them. Germline CDR1 is MGHRA and CDR2 is YSYEKL. The CDR3 length is 17 residues. The CDR3 region has the DNA TGCGCCAGCAGCCAAGGGGATGGGAGTGACTCTGGAAACACCATATATTTT. Its protein is CASSQGDGSDSGNTIYF.

This chain joins TRBV10-3 and TRBJ2-7; D ambiguous. V shed 2 bases and J shed 4 bases, with 6 bases lying between them. Germline V gene data show CDR1 as ENHRY and CDR2 as SYGVKD. The CDR3 is 12 amino acids. CDR3 loop: CAISETGYEQYF. In DNA, the CDR3 is TGTGCCATCAGTGAGACGGGTTACGAGCAGTACTTC.

The genes are TRBV7-9 and TRBJ1-3, with D tentatively TRBD1 (6 bases). Per germline, CDR1 SEHNR and CDR2 FQNEAQ (reference sequence). The CDR3 runs 16 residues. Trimming stripped 5 bases from V and 0 bases from J, with 14 bases between. The CDR3 region is CASSHPGAYSGNTIYF. Written as DNA, the CDR3 is TGTGCCAGCAGCCACCCAGGGGCTTACTCTGGAAACACCATATATTTT.

This CDR3 reads CASITGGSSYEQYF. The CDR3 DNA sequence: TGTGCCAGCATAACAGGGGGAAGCTCCTACGAGCAGTACTTC. This chain links TRBV6-1 with TRBJ2-7, with TRBD1 matching over 8 bases. J was trimmed by 0 bases and V by 7 bases; bases with no gene match: 5. The CDR3 totals 14 residues. In germline, CDR1 is MNHNS, CDR2 SASEGT.

CDR3: CASGQETQYF. The CDR3 coding sequence is TGTGCCTCCGGGCAAGAGACCCAGTACTTC. This chain connects TRBV7-8 to TRBJ2-5; D is undetermined. V was cut by 11 bases and J by 2 bases, with 6 bases left in between. Germline assignment: CDR1 SGHVS and CDR2 FQNEAQ. The CDR3 is 10 amino acids.

The chain couples TRBV19 to TRBJ1-2; TRBD1 agrees at 7 bases. The germline V gene has CDR1 LNHDA and CDR2 SQIVND (reference sequence). CDR3 length: 15 amino acids. Trimming at V came to 5 bases and at J to 11 bases, leaving 17 bases not matched to a gene. CDR3 bases: TGTGCCAGTAGTTTACCCTATGGGGACAGCCCTAGGTACACCTTC. It codes for CASSLPYGDSPRYTF.

The CDR3 DNA is TGTGCCTGGAATCCAGGACCGGGGGTAAAACTGTTTTTT. Translating gives CAWNPGPGVKLFF. This chain uses TRBV30 with TRBJ1-4, with D possibly matching TRBD1 (5 bases). CDR3 length equals 13 residues. CDR1 is GTSNPN, CDR2 SVGIG, per germline (reference sequence). V shed 4 bases and J shed 10 bases, with 16 bases lying between them.

The chain carries TRBV19 and TRBJ1-2; 7 positions agree with TRBD1. Germline V gene lookup returns CDR1 LNHDA and CDR2 SQIVND (reference sequence). The CDR3 is made up of 14 amino acids. With 6 bases clipped from V and 4 bases from J, the junction kept 8 bases outside the gene matches. CDR3 sequence (DNA): TGTGCCAGTAGGGGCCGAGACAGGGTCTATGGCTACACCTTC. Translation: CASRGRDRVYGYTF.

CDR3 in amino acids: CASTPLGAGIEKLFF. The CDR3 coding sequence is TGTGCCAGCACTCCACTGGGCGCAGGGATTGAAAAACTGTTTTTT. The V gene is TRBV6-5, the J gene TRBJ1-4; tentative D call: TRBD1 (5 bases). Deletions cut 7 bases from V and 7 bases from J, with 19 bases between. This CDR3 is built from 15 residues. The germline CDR1 and CDR2 sequences are MNHEY and SVGAGI.

V is TRBV7-8 and J is TRBJ2-7; TRBD2 aligns across 7 bases. V shed 5 bases and J 1 base; nucleotides not matched to a gene: 2. This CDR3 comprises 13 residues. Germline assignment: CDR1 SGHVS and CDR2 FQNEAQ. The CDR3 reads CASSEGLSYEQYF. Written as DNA, the CDR3 is TGTGCCAGCAGCGAGGGACTATCCTACGAGCAGTACTTC.

The chain carries TRBV6-5 and TRBJ2-1; TRBD2 agrees at 9 bases. The germline gives CDR1 MNHEY, CDR2 SVGAGI. After removal of 2 bases from V and 4 bases from J, the junction contained 3 bases not matched to a gene. The CDR3 totals 15 residues. CDR3 DNA: TGTGCCAGCAGTTACAGAGCGGGAGGTTACAATGAGCAGTTCTTC. Protein product: CASSYRAGGYNEQFF.

The gene calls are TRBV21-1 and TRBJ2-2; the table's D call TRBD2 went unverified against the DNA. TRBV21-1 is marked as a pseudogene. The CDR3 runs 17 residues. The CDR3 nucleotides are TGTGCCAGCAGAAAACTTCTGGCGGGAGAGGACACCGGGGAGCTGTTTTTT. Translated: CASRKLLAGEDTGELFF.

The chain employs TRBV29-1 and TRBJ1-2; D is possibly TRBD1 (6 bases). The germline CDR1 and CDR2 sequences are SQVTM and ANQGSEA. CDR3 length equals 15 residues. V was trimmed by 3 bases and J by 3 bases, leaving 17 bases between them. CDR3 protein: CSVDAGPDSYYGYTF. CDR3 coding DNA: TGCAGCGTTGACGCCGGACCGGACAGCTACTATGGCTACACCTTC.

The chain carries TRBV10-1 and TRBJ1-1; the D is unclear. This CDR3 has 16 amino acids. With 3 bases removed from V and 4 bases from J, the gap between germline ends came to 18 bases. Germline loops: CDR1 WNHNN, CDR2 SYGVQD (reference sequence). The CDR3 region is CASSEVFAPRSTEAFF. The CDR3, as DNA: TGCGCCAGCAGTGAAGTTTTTGCCCCCCGGTCCACTGAAGCTTTCTTT.

The rearrangement joins TRBV11-3 to TRBJ1-2; possibly TRBD1 for D (5 bases). The V end lost 7 bases, the J end lost 4 bases, and 19 bases lay between the germline ends. CDR3 length: 15 amino acids. Germline values: CDR1 SGHNT, CDR2 YENEEA. Here the CDR3 DNA reads TGTGCCAGCACCCTAGGGGAAGGAAAGCCCTATGGCTACACCTTC. Amino acid sequence: CASTLGEGKPYGYTF.

V is TRBV7-3 and J is TRBJ1-1; no clear D. The V gene lost 1 base and the J gene lost 1 base, with 4 bases spanning the gap. This CDR3 spans 13 amino acids. Germline V gene sequence: CDR1 SGHTA, CDR2 FQGTGA. The CDR3 spells CASSLSKNTEAFF. CDR3 in DNA: TGTGCCAGCAGCTTAAGTAAGAACACTGAAGCTTTCTTT.

The J gene is TRBJ2-7, the V gene TRBV27, with a possible D match to TRBD2 (6 bases). The length of the CDR3 is 15 residues. Germline lookup yields CDR1 MNHEY and CDR2 SMNVEV (reference sequence). Trimming removed 5 bases at V and 0 bases at J, with 14 bases between. The CDR3: CASSASGTPSYEQYF. In DNA, the CDR3 is TGTGCCAGCAGTGCCTCCGGGACTCCCTCCTACGAGCAGTACTTC.

The rearrangement joins TRBV5-1 to TRBJ1-2; TRBD1 might be the D (6 bases). The germline gives CDR1 SGHRS, CDR2 YFSETQ. This CDR3 contains 15 residues. The V gene lost 0 bases and the J gene lost 2 bases, with 11 bases spanning the gap. CDR3 region: CASSLDEGGNYGYTF. The CDR3 DNA sequence: TGCGCCAGCAGCTTGGATGAGGGGGGGAACTATGGCTACACCTTC.

The V gene is TRBV5-4, the J gene TRBJ2-1; 9 nucleotides agree with TRBD1. The CDR3 consists of 15 residues. Germline assignment: CDR1 SGHNT and CDR2 YYREEE (reference sequence). Trimming removed 4 bases from V and 7 bases from J; junction bases left unmatched: 9. CDR3 amino acids: CASSTQDRGENEQFF. The DNA for the CDR3 is TGTGCCAGCAGCACGCAGGACAGGGGTGAGAATGAGCAGTTCTTC.

This chain joins TRBV11-2 and TRBJ1-3; perhaps TRBD1 as D (5 bases). The CDR3 totals 17 residues. Looked up from germline, CDR1 is SGHAT and CDR2 is FQNNGV. Deletions cut 1 base from V and 0 bases from J, with 13 bases between. The CDR3 is CASSLVRGTHSGNTIYF. CDR3 nucleotides: TGTGCCAGCAGCTTAGTCCGGGGGACCCACTCTGGAAACACCATATATTTT.

The chain uses TRBV19 and TRBJ1-1; TRBD1 might be the D (5 bases). Looked up from germline, CDR1 is LNHDA and CDR2 is SQIVND (reference sequence). Trimming stripped 1 base from V and 11 bases from J, with 14 bases between. This CDR3 is 13 amino acids long. CDR3 residues: CASSIGGGTRAFF. The CDR3 DNA follows: TGTGCCAGTAGTATAGGGGGGGGTACTAGGGCTTTCTTT.